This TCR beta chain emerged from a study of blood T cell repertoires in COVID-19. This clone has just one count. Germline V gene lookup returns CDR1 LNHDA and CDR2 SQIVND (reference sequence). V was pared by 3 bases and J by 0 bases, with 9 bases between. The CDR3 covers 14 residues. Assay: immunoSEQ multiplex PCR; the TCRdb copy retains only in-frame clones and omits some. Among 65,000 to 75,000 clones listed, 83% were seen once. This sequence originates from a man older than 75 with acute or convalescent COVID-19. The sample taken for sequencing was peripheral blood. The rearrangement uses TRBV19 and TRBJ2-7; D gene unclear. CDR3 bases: TGTGCCAGTAGTATCCCCCAGGCCTCCTACGAGCAGTACTTC. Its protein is CASSIPQASYEQYF.